This T cell receptor (beta chain) derives from a study of T cell responses to AZD1222 COVID-19 vaccine. Note on this clone: Its antigen is not known.

The study, taken as a whole, reports: Compared with day 0, the breadth and depth of the Spike-specific TCR repertoire rose significantly after two doses of AZD1222. At baseline, seropositivity was found in only five or six AZD1222 recipients. The donor cohort was predominantly white British with a female majority, and clonal diversity may have been underestimated.

Method: immunoSEQ multiplex PCR; TCRdb's copy keeps in-frame clones and lacks some. This sample carries roughly 140,000 clones, 90% of them seen once, and the ten largest clones take about 3.3%. Pooling of second doses given at about 4 or about 12 weeks was done. The origin of this receptor is an adult who received the AZD1222 COVID-19 vaccine. Sequences were derived from peripheral blood, sampled 28 days after the second AZD1222 dose.

The CDR3 here is CASSILLGGYTF. CDR3 bases: TGTGCCAGTAGTATCCTTCTGGGTGGCTACACCTTC. The chain employs TRBV19 and TRBJ1-2, with D hard to call. The V gene's germline CDR1 is LNHDA and CDR2 SQIVND (reference sequence). CDR3 length equals 12 residues. Trimming shortened V by 3 bases and J by 7 bases, and 9 bases separated the two germline ends.